The next 17 T cell receptor beta chains were all read from a single sample in a study of preoperative IRX-2 immunotherapy in early breast cancer. The treatment denotes: preoperative locoregional IRX-2 cytokine immunotherapy. Profiled with immunoSEQ multiplex PCR; TCRdb holds only in-frame clones, not every one. Of 95,000 to 100,000 clones listed, roughly 88% are singletons. Sequences were derived from tumor tissue, sampled after IRX-2 immunotherapy. The receptors stem from a human donor with breast cancer.

This chain connects TRBV29-1 to TRBJ1-1; 7 positions match TRBD1. The junction had 4 bases not matched to a gene; V was cut back by 6 bases and J by 0 bases. Germline V lookup: CDR1 SQVTM, CDR2 ANQGSEA. There are 13 residues in the CDR3. This CDR3 reads CSVGTVMNTEAFF. The CDR3 DNA is TGCAGCGTGGGGACAGTTATGAACACTGAAGCTTTCTTT.

This sequence joins TRBV11-3 and TRBJ2-5, with 14 bases aligning to TRBD2. V lost 5 bases and J lost 5; bases outside the gene matches: 7. Germline-derived CDR1 and CDR2 are SGHNT and YENEEA. The CDR3 covers 16 residues. Written as DNA, the CDR3 is TGTGCCAGCAGCATACCGGGACTAGCGGGAGCTGAGACCCAGTACTTC. Translated: CASSIPGLAGAETQYF.

The V gene is TRBV11-3, the J gene TRBJ1-5; 7 nucleotides align to TRBD1. V shed 1 base, J shed 4 bases, and the junction held 4 bases outside the gene matches. This CDR3 has 15 residues. Germline V gene lookup returns CDR1 SGHNT and CDR2 YENEEA. The CDR3, as DNA: TGTGCCAGCAGCTTAGTTACAGGGGCGAATCAGCCCCAGCATTTT. It specifies CASSLVTGANQPQHF. Variable domain in full (rest from reference TRBV11-3 and TRBJ1-5): EAGVVQSPRYKIIEKKQPVAFWCNPISGHNTLYWYLQNLGQGPELLIRYENEEAVDDSQLPKDRFSAERLKGVDSTLKIQPAELGDSAVYLCASSLVTGANQPQHFGDGTRLSIL.

This rearrangement joins TRBV28 to TRBJ2-1; 9 bases match TRBD2. Unmatched junction bases numbered 3, after V lost 2 bases and J lost 7 bases. The CDR3 covers 14 residues. Germline assignment: CDR1 MDHEN and CDR2 SYDVKM. The CDR3: CASSLAGGLNEQFF. Written as DNA, the CDR3 is TGTGCCAGCAGTTTAGCGGGGGGGCTTAATGAGCAGTTCTTC.

This clone was observed once. This chain joins TRBV11-3 and TRBJ1-2; the match to TRBD1 covers 8 bases. This CDR3 is built from 16 residues. J gave up 1 base and V 5 bases, and 9 bases lay outside the gene matches. The germline V gene encodes CDR1 SGHNT and CDR2 YENEEA. The CDR3 DNA follows: TGTGCCAGCAGCCCTAGGACAGGGAGAGATAACTATGGCTACACCTTC. Its translation: CASSPRTGRDNYGYTF.

The chain links TRBV28 to TRBJ2-5; D gene unclear. The CDR3 has 15 residues. Trimming took 4 bases from V and 4 from J, leaving 16 bases between them. Looked up from germline, CDR1 is MDHEN and CDR2 is SYDVKM. The CDR3 here is CASSSPSGRRETQYF. For the CDR3, the DNA is TGTGCCAGCAGTTCCCCTTCCGGGCGGCGAGAGACCCAGTACTTC.

V gene TRBV10-2 combines with J gene TRBJ1-3; the D gene is possibly TRBD1 (6 bases). Trimming removed 7 bases at V and 1 base at J, with 17 bases between. Germline CDR1 reads WSHSY; CDR2 reads SAAADI. The CDR3 loop spans 16 amino acids. The CDR3 region is CASMQRWGHSGNTIYF. The CDR3 DNA reads TGCGCCAGCATGCAAAGATGGGGACATTCTGGAAACACCATATATTTT.

The chain joins TRBV11-3 to TRBJ2-3; a weak D match, TRBD1 (5 bases). The germline V gene has CDR1 SGHNT and CDR2 YENEEA. The CDR3 is made up of 16 amino acids. V was pared by 4 bases and J by 2 bases, with 16 bases between. CDR3 in amino acids: CASSSTDHEVTDTQYF. The CDR3 nucleotides read TGTGCCAGCAGCTCGACAGATCATGAAGTCACAGATACGCAGTATTTT.

CDR3 bases: TGCGCCAGCAGCCCGTCAGGGGAGGTTGGGGAAAAACTGTTTTTT. Amino acids: CASSPSGEVGEKLFF. This chain connects TRBV5-1 to TRBJ1-4; D is possibly TRBD1 (6 bases). The V end lost 4 bases, the J end lost 8 bases, and 18 bases lay between the germline ends. CDR1 and CDR2 (germline): SGHRS, YFSETQ. This CDR3 has 15 residues.

V usage is TRBV15 and J usage is TRBJ1-3; D remains ambiguous. V was clipped by 0 bases and J by 0 bases, with 12 bases between them. CDR3 size: 17 residues. CDR1 and CDR2 from the germline V gene are LNHNV and YYDKDF (reference sequence). The CDR3: CATSREVAIISGNTIYF. The DNA for the CDR3 is TGTGCCACCAGCAGAGAAGTAGCCATTATCTCTGGAAACACCATATATTTT.

The chain combines TRBV11-3 with TRBJ2-1, with 11 bases matching TRBD2. Germline lookup yields CDR1 SGHNT and CDR2 YENEEA. J lost 7 bases, V lost 5 bases, and 10 bases had no gene match. The CDR3 runs 16 residues. CDR3 sequence (DNA): TGTGCCAGCAGCGACTTGATAGCGGGAGGGACTAATGAGCAGTTCTTC. Residues: CASSDLIAGGTNEQFF.

The genes are TRBV6-8 and TRBJ1-5; D is ambiguous. There are 13 residues in the CDR3. Between the trimmed V and J ends, which lost 9 bases and 7 bases, there was a span of 16 bases. Germline V lookup: CDR1 MNHGY, CDR2 SAAAGT. The CDR3 reads CASAKAGGQPQHF. The CDR3 bases are TGTGCCAGTGCGAAGGCAGGTGGGCAGCCCCAGCATTTT.

J is TRBJ2-1 and V is TRBV18, with 9 bases matching TRBD1. This CDR3 comprises 17 residues. Germline V gene sequence: CDR1 KGHSH, CDR2 LQKENI. The junction had 6 bases not matched to a gene; V was cut back by 3 bases and J by 0 bases. The CDR3 sequence is CASSPGQGLGSYNEQFF. In DNA, the CDR3 is TGTGCCAGCTCACCGGGACAGGGTTTAGGCTCCTACAATGAGCAGTTCTTC.

The chain uses TRBV18 and TRBJ2-7; D uncertain. V lost 3 bases and J lost 2, with 5 bases in between. The CDR3 has 12 residues. Germline CDR1 is KGHSH and CDR2 is LQKENI. The CDR3 is CASSPDTYEQYF. In DNA, the CDR3 is TGTGCCAGCTCACCGGATACCTACGAGCAGTACTTC.

The chain uses TRBV5-1 and TRBJ2-7; D gene unclear. This CDR3 has 14 residues. Germline V lookup: CDR1 SGHRS, CDR2 YFSETQ. V was trimmed by 1 base and J by 2 bases, leaving 10 bases between them. The CDR3 DNA sequence: TGCGCCAGCAGCTTGATACCAGGTCCCTACGAGCAGTACTTC. Translation: CASSLIPGPYEQYF.

The chain uses TRBV29-1 and TRBJ1-1, with 7 bases fitting TRBD1. This CDR3 region has 13 residues. V gave up 3 bases and J gave up 4 bases; unmatched junction bases: 5. Germline V CDR1 and CDR2: SQVTM, ANQGSEA. The CDR3 DNA reads TGCAGCGTTGACGACAGGGTGGGCACTGAAGCTTTCTTT. Translating gives CSVDDRVGTEAFF.

The J gene is TRBJ2-1, the V gene TRBV15; D is possibly TRBD2 (7 bases). There are 18 residues in the CDR3. V lost 0 bases and J lost 0, with 15 bases in between. CDR1 and CDR2 (germline): LNHNV, YYDKDF (reference sequence). The CDR3 bases are TGTGCCACCAGCAGAGACCATGCGGCGGGGGCCTCCTACAATGAGCAGTTCTTC. Protein sequence: CATSRDHAAGASYNEQFF.